A single T cell receptor beta chain is shown here with its context. This entry is derived from a study of early T cells in non-severe SARS-CoV-2 infection. Across the whole study: Sequencing used unsorted whole-blood bulk RNA, so chains lack pairing.

Trimming shortened V by 3 bases and J by 6 bases, and 16 bases separated the two germline ends. The CDR3 length is 15 residues. The germline gives CDR1 MDHEN, CDR2 SYDVKM. Individual cDNA molecules were tagged with unique molecular identifiers, the study reported. MiXCR was run by TCRdb on the 5' RACE reads, yielding one entry per CDR3 protein. The data contain 70,000 or so distinct CDR3 sequences, around 12% of them singletons. The sequence came from an adult who was a healthcare worker with PCR-confirmed SARS-CoV-2 infection or an uninfected control (not recorded which). Sequenced input: whole blood. The chain employs TRBV28 and TRBJ2-3; perhaps TRBD1 as D (6 bases). CDR3 bases: TGTGCCAGCAGTTTCCCCGGGACAACGGGGGATACGCAGTATTTT. Translated, it gives CASSFPGTTGDTQYF.